This T cell receptor (beta chain) emerged from a study of cytomegalovirus exposure and HLA in healthy donors (dated by TCRdb to about 2017). Some background on the complete study: According to an earlier analysis of a few hundred of the donors, 200 million or so T cells yielded roughly 110 million unique TCR beta sequences and about 300 Gb of sequence data. Roughly 300 gigabases of sequencing data and tens of millions of unique TCR sequences made up an early release that covered roughly 670 HLA-typed donors. Among the approximately 400 genotyped donors, around 81% belonged to the genetic ancestry cluster associated with self-reported Caucasian donors. The study aimed to test whether cataloging public T cell receptors could reveal signatures of past pathogen exposure. The T cell repertoires of 700 or so subjects were profiled by immunosequencing and related to cytomegalovirus serostatus. In addition to the first cohort of hundreds of subjects, a separate validation cohort of some 120 different subjects was used. The study combined high-throughput TCR immunosequencing, statistical association of individual TCRs with disease status, and machine learning to predict cytomegalovirus infection status. A later analysis re-examined previously published TCR beta repertoires from 500 to 700 donors and added high-resolution HLA genotyping to investigate patterns of TCR occurrence. In the later analysis, no new phenotypic data were used to find candidate immune exposures; instead, reliance was placed on TCR beta sequences and their occurrence across donors. An earlier analysis of 500 to 650 of the donors applied high-throughput TCR beta sequencing to assess whether each TCR beta V gene segment acted as functional or pseudogenic. Donor age, sex, ethnicity and CMV serostatus were compiled together with the repertoire data. Genome-wide SNP genotypes for about 65% of the 666 donors were used in a later genetic analysis, which treated that subset as a discovery cohort. All discovery cohort repertoires had been generated using a single sequencing platform. Class I and class II HLA loci were covered by the typing at four-digit resolution. Typing coverage differed by locus: A, B, C, DRB1 and DQB1 were typed in roughly 629-630 donors, DQA1 in about 560, DPA1 in 600 to 610, and DPB1 in 450 to 490. A few DR-DQ haplotypes were treated as single units for association and clustering because of strong linkage in the cohort. Among some 410 genotyped donors of the cohort, an average of around 240,000 unique TCR beta nucleotide sequences were sequenced per donor, around 20% of them non-productive.

The cohort was made up of hundreds of healthy bone marrow donors. Cohort members were all nominally healthy when sampled, although unrecorded immune exposures were likely present. The donor was CMV seropositive and belonged to the group of 250 to 300 seropositive cohort members. A peripheral blood sample was provided by each donor, and peripheral blood mononuclear cells were used for TCR beta sequencing. The Qiagen DNeasy Blood Extraction Kit was used to extract genomic DNA from the blood cell samples. Study-wide conclusions, independent of this receptor: V-gene and J-gene trimming of TCR beta chains was associated with a missense DCLRE1C variant in a later genetic analysis, and the association was replicated in an independent cohort. The sequencing pipeline was judged likely to have produced a cluster of highly shared sequence variants as a technical artifact. Sequencing depth was assumed to be roughly uniform across donors in the presence/absence analyses, though that assumption may not hold. A total of some 180 TCR beta chains were listed by the study as associated with cytomegalovirus. In a later analysis, 15,000 to 20,000 TCR beta sequences were associated with specific HLA alleles at a false discovery rate of 0.05. The only immune exposure information available for the cohort was CMV serostatus. Across donors, most TCR sequences were observed very rarely, whereas some public TCRs were present in many individuals. Linkage disequilibrium might explain the correlated functional status among segregating V segments, but an unknown experimental factor could not be ruled out. According to the authors, the approach could potentially be generalized to other disease states and immunological phenotypes. The classifier was reported to diagnose cytomegalovirus status with high specificity and sensitivity in both the original cohort and the validation cohort. Over 15 rarely observed V segments, including chromosome 9 orphons, were excluded from the earlier analysis of several hundred of the donors because counts were too low. According to a later genetic analysis, donors in an Asian-associated ancestry cluster had fewer N-insertions in productive TCRs than the approximately 630-donor mean. In an earlier analysis of about 600 of the donors, most TCR beta V segments appeared in productive rearrangements about 87% or about 30% of the time, broadly matching IMGT annotations. In a later analysis, HLA-associated TCR beta chains showed more clonal expansion and lower generation probabilities than non-associated chains that were equally common. In a later analysis, several top co-occurrence clusters were reported to appear linked to parvovirus B19, influenza, CMV and Epstein-Barr virus. A later analysis found that TCR association rates varied across HLA loci, with DRB1 alleles showing the most associated TCRs and HLA-C alleles the fewest. Three of the identified cytomegalovirus-associated TCR beta chains were confirmed in vitro to be specific for cytomegalovirus antigens. A further reported finding was that TCR beta sequences accurately predicted the HLA-A and HLA-B alleles for most subjects in the first cohort. Most CMV-associated TCR beta chains appeared to be HLA-restricted in a later analysis, and the HLA associations seemed to be driven largely by CMV exposure. This cohort had only TCR beta chains sequenced, and the lack of alpha or paired-chain data limited which features could be detected. Because some donors lacked HLA typing at each locus, the association tests relied only on the typed subset. The 87-base-pair reads could not distinguish some IMGT-functional V segments, including TRBV6-2 and TRBV6-3, so those segments were excluded. When HLA alleles, especially DR and DQ, strongly co-occurred, TCR associations were difficult to assign to individual alleles.

Trimming takes 0 bases from V and 4 bases from J, and the germline ends sit 13 bases apart. CDR1 MNHNS and CDR2 SASEGT are derived from the germline V gene. Inclusive of the bounding cysteine and phenylalanine, the CDR3 is 15 residues long. The sequence is cut down to CDR3 DNA, 45 bases in frame from base 1. With respect to this clone: The target of this receptor is not known. No clone much larger than this one lies a single base away; base qualities are absent.

The protocol used for the library was the immunoSEQ multiplex PCR assay. A mixture of 60 forward primers for TCR Vbeta segments and 13 reverse primers for TCR Jbeta segments was used in the multiplex PCR. A multiplex PCR assay on genomic DNA amplified the CDR3 region of rearranged TCR beta genes. The Illumina HiSeq System was used to sequence the amplified TCR beta libraries as 87-base-pair reads. Under the source paper's analysis protocol: A later analysis tallied 75 million to 95 million unique TCR beta chains across the 600 to 700 repertoires, and 10 million to 11 million of those chains were shared by two or more donors. Raw reads were error-corrected and collapsed into unique sequences with a nearest-neighbor algorithm that merged closely related sequences to remove PCR and sequencing errors. V, D and J gene segments were assigned by aligning CDR3 sequences to IMGT reference sequences. For a sequence to be retained, a match of at least six nucleotides to both a V gene segment and a J gene segment was required. Rearrangements were classified as productive when the CDR3 lacked stop codons and remained in frame with V and J, and all other rearrangements were classified as non-productive. CDR3 was defined according to IMGT convention as the region running from the second conserved V-encoded cysteine to the conserved J-encoded phenylalanine. Sequences without an unambiguous match to a single V gene segment were excluded from the earlier analysis of several hundred of the donors. In an earlier analysis of 450 to 750 of the donors, a V segment was called functional when productive rearrangements were above 56.7%, and segregating when the standard deviation between donors exceeded 5%. A statistical classification framework was developed to diagnose cytomegalovirus status using the catalog of TCR beta chain sequences. In a later analysis, TCR nucleotide sequences were compared against IMGT/GENE-DB human TR gene sequences so that V and J genes could be assigned. A later analysis assigned CDR3 sequences and most-parsimonious VDJ recombination scenarios with the TCRdist pipeline. In a later analysis, each TCR beta chain was defined by its CDR3 amino acid sequence together with its V-gene family, and reads lacking a unique V-gene family were excluded. In a later analysis, approximately 590 highly shared, low-generation-probability nucleotide sequences were removed to address suspected cross-contamination and a sequencing artifact. In a later analysis, a clonal expansion index was calculated for each public chain from normalized within-repertoire ranks of inferred template counts. Generation probabilities in a later analysis came from a VDJ recombination model fitted to out-of-frame rearrangements, and those results were checked against IGoR. A later analysis scored TCR-TCR, TCR-HLA and TCR-CMV co-occurrence with hypergeometric tests, applying a repertoire-size bias correction to TCR pairs. To estimate false discovery rates, a later analysis permuted the HLA or CMV assignments 20 times. A later analysis grouped co-occurring TCRs with DBSCAN, adding TCRdist sequence similarity when clustering within HLA-allele-positive subsets. Co-occurrence clustering excluded repertoires with fewer than 30,000 or more than 120,000 public chains, plus five with anomalous nucleotide sharing. TCRdb obtained this table from immuneACCESS and retained in-frame rearrangements with V and J assigned. These tables miss some clones; where compared with another copy, unresolved V genes account for less than half of the shortfall, and the remainder is unexplained. That table furnishes V, J and clone size, whereas the DNA furnished D and trimming. The sample yields 150,000 to 200,000 clones; less than 90% were counted once. The ten biggest clones cover about 4% of the sample.

The sample taken for sequencing was PBMCs. This sequence uses TRBV6-1 and TRBJ2-7; the best D guess is TRBD2, with 7 bases matching. The sequence came from a man in his forties or fifties in good health and CMV-seropositive. The DNA sequence is TGTGCCAGCAGTGAAGCGTGGGCGGGGGCATACGAGCAGTACTTC. It translates to CASSEAWAGAYEQYF.